The 29 T cell receptor beta chains presented below share a single source sample, sequenced in a study of blood T cell repertoires in COVID-19. Data came from immunoSEQ multiplex PCR; TCRdb stores just in-frame clones and leaves some out. The table lists 140,000 or so clones, approximately 80% of them singletons. The material sequenced was peripheral blood. The receptors stem from a man in his 60s with active or convalescent COVID-19.

This chain links TRBV6-5 with TRBJ2-1; D perhaps matches TRBD2 (6 bases). Trimming stripped 6 bases from V and 12 bases from J, with 24 bases between. This CDR3 comprises 15 residues. Germline V gene sequence: CDR1 MNHEY, CDR2 SVGAGI. CDR3 in DNA: TGTGCCAGCAGCCTACGGAGCACGGGGGTGCAGATGCAGTTCTTC. It translates to CASSLRSTGVQMQFF.

In its sample, this clone was seen once. The gene calls are TRBV4-1 and TRBJ2-1; 7 bases are a match to TRBD2. The ends lost 6 bases at V and 2 bases at J; junction bases unmatched: 4. The CDR3 length is 14 residues. In germline, CDR1 is MGHRA, CDR2 YSYEKL. The CDR3, as DNA: TGCGCCAGCAGTGTGGGGGGGGCCTACAATGAGCAGTTCTTC. Its protein is CASSVGGAYNEQFF.

This clone was recorded once. The chain carries TRBV4-3 and TRBJ1-4, with D possibly being TRBD1 (5 bases). V was clipped by 0 bases and J by 7 bases, with 21 bases between them. CDR1 LGHNA and CDR2 YSLEER come from the germline V gene. The CDR3 is 18 amino acids. The DNA of the CDR3 is TGCGCCAGCAGCCAAGATTCTTGGACGTACCAGGGAAGTGAAAAACTGTTTTTT. It is translated as CASSQDSWTYQGSEKLFF.

This clone was recorded only once. The genes are TRBV11-2 and TRBJ1-4, with D hard to call. The CDR3 consists of 14 residues. V shed 1 base and J shed 8 bases, with 11 bases lying between them. CDR1 SGHAT and CDR2 FQNNGV come from the germline V gene. CDR3 sequence reads: CASSLVNTAEKLFF. CDR3 bases: TGTGCCAGCAGCTTAGTTAATACTGCGGAAAAACTGTTTTTT.

The chain couples TRBV6-4 to TRBJ2-3, with a tentative D call TRBD1 (6 bases). Trimming removed 4 bases at V and 6 bases at J, with 14 bases between. This CDR3 contains 14 residues. Germline V lookup: CDR1 MRHNA, CDR2 SNTAGT. CDR3: CASSGGGNRDTQYF. As DNA, the CDR3 is TGTGCCAGCAGTGGAGGGGGAAACCGGGATACGCAGTATTTT.

This chain uses TRBV5-1 with TRBJ2-1, with 7 bases matching TRBD2. The germline V gene encodes CDR1 SGHRS and CDR2 YFSETQ. The CDR3 has 16 amino acids. V shed 4 bases, J shed 2 bases, and the junction held 9 bases outside the gene matches. CDR3 DNA: TGCGCCAGCAGCAGCGGGGCGGGAGTGACCTACAATGAGCAGTTCTTC. Encoded protein: CASSSGAGVTYNEQFF.

This sequence joins TRBV28 and TRBJ2-1, with D hard to call. V was cut by 5 bases and J by 5 bases, with 10 bases left in between. The CDR3 has 13 amino acids. CDR1 is MDHEN and CDR2 is SYDVKM in the germline V gene. CDR3 sequence (DNA): TGTGCCAGCAGTGTCGACACCGACAATGAGCAGTTCTTC. This sequence encodes CASSVDTDNEQFF.

This clone was seen a few times. The chain joins TRBV28 to TRBJ2-1; 14 bases map to TRBD2. CDR1 and CDR2 from the germline V gene are MDHEN and SYDVKM. The CDR3 sequence is 19 residues long. Trimming removed 6 bases from V and 8 bases from J; junction bases left unmatched: 18. The CDR3 coding sequence is TGTGCCAGCAGCAGCACATTTCCGGGGACTAGCGGGAGTATCGATGAGCAGTTCTTC. The encoded protein is CASSSTFPGTSGSIDEQFF.

The rearrangement links TRBV30 to TRBJ2-1; perhaps TRBD2 as D (6 bases). Looked up from germline, CDR1 is GTSNPN and CDR2 is SVGIG (reference sequence). Between the trimmed V and J ends, which lost 2 bases and 3 bases, there was a span of 17 bases. The CDR3 extends over 16 amino acids. CDR3 sequence (DNA): TGTGCCTGGAGTCGGACCGGGACTCCGTTCTACAATGAGCAGTTCTTC. Translation gives CAWSRTGTPFYNEQFF.

V and J are TRBV5-1 and TRBJ1-1; no definite D call. Trimming pared 0 bases from V and 1 base from J, leaving 7 bases between. The CDR3 length is 14 residues. Germline CDR1 is SGHRS and CDR2 is YFSETQ. The CDR3 protein is CASSLVTGNTEAFF. The DNA for the CDR3 is TGCGCCAGCAGCTTGGTCACGGGGAACACTGAAGCTTTCTTT.

The chain recombines TRBV7-2 with TRBJ2-2; TRBD2 is a possible D gene (6 bases). The CDR3 consists of 17 residues. The germline V gene has CDR1 SGHTA and CDR2 FQGNSA. V gave up 5 bases and J gave up 2 bases, with 18 bases separating them. Here the CDR3 reads CASSRGRQGFNTGELFF. As DNA, the CDR3 is TGTGCCAGCAGCCGGGGGAGGCAGGGCTTTAACACCGGGGAGCTGTTTTTT.

This chain connects TRBV6-5 to TRBJ1-2; TRBD1 agrees at 7 bases. The CDR3 spans 15 residues. V was pared by 4 bases and J by 3 bases, with 8 bases of the junction left unmatched. Germline lookup yields CDR1 MNHEY and CDR2 SVGAGI. The CDR3 reads CASSSAGQAYYGYTF. CDR3 DNA sequence: TGTGCCAGCAGTTCCGCAGGACAGGCCTACTATGGCTACACCTTC.

V usage is TRBV12-3 or TRBV12-4 and J usage is TRBJ2-7, with 12 positions matching TRBD2. J gave up 1 base and V 8 bases, and 0 bases lay outside the gene matches. The CDR3 is 13 residues long. CDR3 amino acids: CASGLAGSYEQYV. CDR3 sequence (DNA): TGTGCCAGCGGACTAGCGGGATCCTACGAGCAGTACGTC.

The chain has TRBV9 and TRBJ2-4; a possible D gene is TRBD2 (6 bases). This CDR3 spans 15 amino acids. Germline CDR1 and CDR2: SGDLS and YYNGEE. V lost 4 bases to trimming and J lost 2 bases, with 13 bases between them. The CDR3: CASSPRLETKNIQYF. CDR3 coding DNA: TGTGCCAGCAGCCCCAGACTAGAAACCAAAAACATTCAGTACTTC.

J is TRBJ1-1 and V is TRBV4-1, with TRBD1 identical over 7 bases. Germline V gene lookup returns CDR1 MGHRA and CDR2 YSYEKL. The J segment lost 0 bases and the V segment lost 1 base, leaving 11 bases of the junction unmatched. The CDR3 runs to 18 residues. The CDR3 region has the DNA TGCGCCAGCAGCCAAGGGGCCAGGGGGGATCCCTTGAACACTGAAGCTTTCTTT. Amino acid sequence: CASSQGARGDPLNTEAFF.

This chain links TRBV5-1 with TRBJ1-2, with 7 bases lining up with TRBD1. J gave up 6 bases and V 4 bases, and 12 bases lay outside the gene matches. Germline V gene data show CDR1 as SGHRS and CDR2 as YFSETQ. The CDR3 has 15 residues. CDR3 coding DNA: TGCGCCAGCAGCCCCTCGACAGGGTCCTCGAATGGCTACACCTTC. Translation gives CASSPSTGSSNGYTF.

In nucleotides, the CDR3 is TGCGCCAGCAGCTTGGAAGGAGGTGGAAGCTCCTACGAGCAGTACTTC. Translated: CASSLEGGGSSYEQYF. This chain joins TRBV5-1 and TRBJ2-7; D is possibly TRBD2 (5 bases). CDR1 and CDR2 (germline): SGHRS, YFSETQ. With 0 bases removed from V and 0 bases from J, the gap between germline ends came to 13 bases. The CDR3 covers 16 residues.

The V gene is TRBV4-1, the J gene TRBJ2-2; D gene uncertain. CDR3 size: 17 residues. Germline V gene data show CDR1 as MGHRA and CDR2 as YSYEKL. V was cut by 0 bases and J by 0 bases, with 11 bases left in between. The CDR3 is CASSQERVPANTGELFF. CDR3 in DNA: TGCGCCAGCAGCCAAGAACGGGTCCCTGCGAACACCGGGGAGCTGTTTTTT.

This chain uses TRBV19 with TRBJ2-1, with D possibly being TRBD2 (5 bases). V was clipped by 6 bases and J by 4 bases, with 10 bases between them. CDR3 length equals 13 residues. Germline V gene data show CDR1 as LNHDA and CDR2 as SQIVND (reference sequence). The chain's CDR3 is CASRIPGYNEQFF. The DNA for the CDR3 is TGTGCCAGTAGAATACCGGGGTACAATGAGCAGTTCTTC.

The V and J genes are TRBV6-5 and TRBJ2-7; tentative D call: TRBD2 (6 bases). V was shortened by 7 bases and J by 0 bases, with 16 bases between the two germline ends. Germline-derived CDR1 and CDR2 are MNHEY and SVGAGI. This CDR3 has 15 residues. CDR3 sequence reads: CASNSGGTRSYEQYF. The CDR3 nucleotides read TGTGCCAGCAACTCCGGTGGGACTCGCTCCTACGAGCAGTACTTC.

The chain is built from TRBV25-1 and TRBJ1-6, with TRBD1 matching over 7 bases. The V gene end was trimmed by 2 bases and the J gene end by 6 bases; junction bases not matched to a gene: 10. The CDR3 loop spans 17 amino acids. Germline assignment: CDR1 MGHDK and CDR2 SYGVNS. The CDR3 nucleotides read TGTGCCAGCAGTGAAAGAGGGGCAGGGGGTCCTAATTCACCCCTCCACTTT. Protein product: CASSERGAGGPNSPLHF.

About this clone itself: This CDR3 is also generated by other DNA sequences in the sample. The CDR3 nucleotides are TGTGCCTGGAGTGTTCAGTATGGCTACACCTTC. It codes for CAWSVQYGYTF. This chain links TRBV30 with TRBJ1-2; no clear D gene. V gave up 0 bases and J gave up 5 bases, with 4 bases separating them. The CDR3 covers 11 residues. The germline CDR1 and CDR2 sequences are GTSNPN and SVGIG (reference sequence).

The V gene is TRBV10-1, the J gene TRBJ1-1; 7 bases agree with TRBD1. The CDR3 runs to 13 residues. CDR1 WNHNN and CDR2 SYGVQD come from the germline V gene (reference sequence). Unmatched junction bases numbered 6, after V lost 4 bases and J lost 7 bases. CDR3 residues: CASSGEQGYEAFF. The CDR3 DNA follows: TGCGCCAGCAGTGGGGAACAGGGGTATGAAGCTTTCTTT.

The rearrangement uses TRBV7-9 and TRBJ1-4; the D is unclear. This CDR3 comprises 15 residues. CDR1 is SEHNR, CDR2 FQNEAQ, per germline (reference sequence). The V gene lost 2 bases and the J gene lost 8 bases, with 15 bases spanning the gap. This chain's CDR3 is CASSLSRQRKEKLFF. The DNA for the CDR3 is TGTGCCAGCAGCTTATCCCGACAAAGAAAAGAAAAACTGTTTTTT.

The rearrangement uses TRBV2 and TRBJ2-3; D might be TRBD2 (6 bases). This CDR3 spans 15 amino acids. Trimming pared 6 bases from V and 1 base from J, leaving 14 bases between. Germline CDR1 reads SNHLY; CDR2 reads FYNNEI. Here the CDR3 DNA reads TGTGCCAGCAGCGATGCCGGGGGAGGCACAGATACGCAGTATTTT. As protein: CASSDAGGGTDTQYF.

There are a few counts of this clone. The genes are TRBV6-5 and TRBJ2-7; 7 bases align to TRBD1. Germline-derived CDR1 and CDR2 are MNHEY and SVGAGI. The CDR3 is 14 residues long. V lost 6 bases to trimming and J lost 3 bases; unmatched junction nucleotides: 8. CDR3 sequence reads: CASSLDRVFYEQYF. CDR3 nucleotides: TGTGCCAGCAGCCTAGACAGGGTCTTCTACGAGCAGTACTTC.

The genes are TRBV19 and TRBJ1-1; 7 positions match TRBD1. The CDR3 contains 16 residues. V lost 6 bases to trimming and J lost 5 bases; unmatched junction nucleotides: 15. Looked up from germline, CDR1 is LNHDA and CDR2 is SQIVND (reference sequence). The CDR3 region is CASSSQGIEVGTEAFF. The CDR3 bases are TGTGCCAGTAGCTCACAGGGGATAGAGGTGGGAACTGAAGCTTTCTTT.

This clone has a handful of counts. The chain recombines TRBV6-2 or TRBV6-3 with TRBJ2-5, with D perhaps TRBD1 (5 bases). Germline V gives CDR1 MNHEY, CDR2 SVGEGT. V was clipped by 6 bases and J by 4 bases, with 18 bases between them. CDR3 size: 15 residues. The CDR3 region is CASSRLRAPRETQYF. Here the CDR3 DNA reads TGTGCCAGCAGCCGCCTCAGGGCTCCCAGAGAGACCCAGTACTTC.

V usage is TRBV30 and J usage is TRBJ1-5, with TRBD1 matching 8 bases. The CDR3 consists of 14 residues. The V and J ends lost 5 bases and 4 bases, in that order; junction bases with no gene match: 7. Germline V CDR1 and CDR2: GTSNPN, SVGIG (reference sequence). In nucleotides, the CDR3 is TGTGCCTGGGCACGAACAGGGGGGAATCAGCCCCAGCATTTT. Translating gives CAWARTGGNQPQHF.